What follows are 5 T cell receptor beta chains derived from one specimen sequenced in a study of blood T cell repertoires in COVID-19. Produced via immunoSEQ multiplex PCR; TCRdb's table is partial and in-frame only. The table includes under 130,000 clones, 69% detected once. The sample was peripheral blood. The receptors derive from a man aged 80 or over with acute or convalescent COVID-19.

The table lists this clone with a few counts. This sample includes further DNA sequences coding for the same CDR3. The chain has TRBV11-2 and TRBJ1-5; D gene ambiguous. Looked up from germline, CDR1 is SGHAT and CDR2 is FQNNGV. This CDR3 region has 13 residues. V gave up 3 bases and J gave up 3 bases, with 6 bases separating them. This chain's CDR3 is CASSLDYNQPQHF. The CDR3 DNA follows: TGTGCCAGCAGCTTGGACTACAATCAGCCCCAGCATTTT.

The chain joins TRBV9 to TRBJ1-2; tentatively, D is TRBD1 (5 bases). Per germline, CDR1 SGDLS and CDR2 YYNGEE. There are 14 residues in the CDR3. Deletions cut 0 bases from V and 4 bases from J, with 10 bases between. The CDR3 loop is CASSVVGGPYGYTF. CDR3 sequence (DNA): TGTGCCAGCAGCGTAGTCGGGGGTCCCTATGGCTACACCTTC.

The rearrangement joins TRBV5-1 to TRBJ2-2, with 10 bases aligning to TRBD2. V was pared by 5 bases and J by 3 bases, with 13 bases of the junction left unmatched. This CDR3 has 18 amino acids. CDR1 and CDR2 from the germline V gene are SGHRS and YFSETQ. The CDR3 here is CASSRENVAGGYTGELFF. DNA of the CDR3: TGCGCCAGCAGTCGGGAGAATGTAGCGGGAGGTTACACCGGGGAGCTGTTTTTT.

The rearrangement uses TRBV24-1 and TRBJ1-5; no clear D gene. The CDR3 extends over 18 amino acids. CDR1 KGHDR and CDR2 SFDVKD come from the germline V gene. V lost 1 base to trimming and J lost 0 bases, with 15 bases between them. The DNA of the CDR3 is TGTGCCACCAGTGATTTTGTCAGGCGGGCGCCTAGCAATCAGCCCCAGCATTTT. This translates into CATSDFVRRAPSNQPQHF.

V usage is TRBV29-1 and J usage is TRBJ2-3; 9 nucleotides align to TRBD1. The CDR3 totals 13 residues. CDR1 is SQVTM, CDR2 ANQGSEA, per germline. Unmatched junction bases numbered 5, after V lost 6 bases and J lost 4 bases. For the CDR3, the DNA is TGCAGCGTCACAGGGGGCAAGGCAGATACGCAGTATTTT. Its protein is CSVTGGKADTQYF.